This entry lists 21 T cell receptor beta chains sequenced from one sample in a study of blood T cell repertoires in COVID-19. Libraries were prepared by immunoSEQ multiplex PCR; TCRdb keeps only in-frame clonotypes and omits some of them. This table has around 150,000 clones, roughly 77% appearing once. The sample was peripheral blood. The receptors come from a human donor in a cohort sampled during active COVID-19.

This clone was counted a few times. The CDR3 DNA sequence: TGTGCCAGCAGCCCTAGGCAGGGGCGGTACGAGCAGTACTTC. Its protein is CASSPRQGRYEQYF. The chain is built from TRBV7-2 and TRBJ2-7; tentatively, D is TRBD1 (6 bases). Germline values: CDR1 SGHTA, CDR2 FQGNSA. The CDR3 has 14 residues. V lost 5 bases and J lost 4, with 15 bases in between.

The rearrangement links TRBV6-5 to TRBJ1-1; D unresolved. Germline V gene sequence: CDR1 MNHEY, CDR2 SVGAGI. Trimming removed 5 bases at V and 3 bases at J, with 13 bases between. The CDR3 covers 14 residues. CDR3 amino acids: CASSPDFSYTEAFF. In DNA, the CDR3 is TGTGCCAGCAGTCCAGATTTCAGTTACACTGAAGCTTTCTTT.

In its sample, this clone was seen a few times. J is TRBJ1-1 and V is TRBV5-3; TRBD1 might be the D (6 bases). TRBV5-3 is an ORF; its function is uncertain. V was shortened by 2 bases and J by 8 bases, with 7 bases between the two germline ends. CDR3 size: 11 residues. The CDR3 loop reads CARSLDREAFF. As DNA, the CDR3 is TGTGCCAGAAGCTTAGACAGGGAAGCTTTCTTT.

The CDR3 coding sequence is TGCAGCGTTGGGGACAGAGTGGAGTGGGCCCAGTACTTC. Translating it yields CSVGDRVEWAQYF. The chain employs TRBV29-1 and TRBJ2-5; 7 bases align to TRBD1. CDR3 size: 13 residues. Trimming removed 4 bases from V and 9 bases from J; junction bases left unmatched: 11. Germline V gene lookup returns CDR1 SQVTM and CDR2 ANQGSEA.

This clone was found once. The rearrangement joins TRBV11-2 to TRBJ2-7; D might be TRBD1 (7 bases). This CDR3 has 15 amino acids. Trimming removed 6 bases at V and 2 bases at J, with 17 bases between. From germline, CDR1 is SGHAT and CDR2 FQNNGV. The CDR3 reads CASRRETGRPYEQYF. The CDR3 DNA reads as TGTGCCAGCAGACGGGAGACAGGGCGTCCCTACGAGCAGTACTTC.

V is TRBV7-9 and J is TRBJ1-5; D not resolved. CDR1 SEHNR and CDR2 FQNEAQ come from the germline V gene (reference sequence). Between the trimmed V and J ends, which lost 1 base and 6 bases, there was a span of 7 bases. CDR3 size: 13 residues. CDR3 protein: CASSLGSSQPQHF. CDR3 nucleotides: TGTGCCAGCAGCTTAGGTTCGAGTCAGCCCCAGCATTTT.

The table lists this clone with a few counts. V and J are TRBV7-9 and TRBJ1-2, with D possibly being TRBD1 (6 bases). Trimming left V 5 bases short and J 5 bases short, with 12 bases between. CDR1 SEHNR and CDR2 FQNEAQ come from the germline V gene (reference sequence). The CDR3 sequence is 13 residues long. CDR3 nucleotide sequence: TGTGCCAGCAGCACACACAGGGAATATGGCTACACCTTC. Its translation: CASSTHREYGYTF.

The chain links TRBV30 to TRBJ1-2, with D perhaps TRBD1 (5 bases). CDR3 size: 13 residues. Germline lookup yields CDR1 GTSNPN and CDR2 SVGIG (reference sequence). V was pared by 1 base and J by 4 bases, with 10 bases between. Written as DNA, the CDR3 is TGTGCCTGGAGTGACGCAGGGATCTATGGCTACACCTTC. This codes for CAWSDAGIYGYTF. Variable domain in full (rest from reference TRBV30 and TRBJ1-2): SQTIHQWPATLVQPVGSPLSLECTVEGTSNPNLYWYRQAAGRGLQLLFYSVGIGQISSEVPQNLSASRPQDRQFILSSKKLLLSDSGFYLCAWSDAGIYGYTFGSGTRLTVV.

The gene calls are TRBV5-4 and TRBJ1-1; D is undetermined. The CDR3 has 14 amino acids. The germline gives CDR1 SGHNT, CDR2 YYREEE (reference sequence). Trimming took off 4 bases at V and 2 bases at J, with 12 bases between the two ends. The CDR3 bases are TGTGCCAGCAGCGTGGACCGAGTAAACACTGAAGCTTTCTTT. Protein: CASSVDRVNTEAFF.

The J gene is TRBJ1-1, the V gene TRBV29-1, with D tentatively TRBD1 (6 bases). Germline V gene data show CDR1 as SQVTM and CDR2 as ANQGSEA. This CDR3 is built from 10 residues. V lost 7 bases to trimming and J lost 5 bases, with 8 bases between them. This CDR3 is CSGGGTEAFF. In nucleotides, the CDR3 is TGCAGCGGAGGGGGTACTGAAGCTTTCTTT.

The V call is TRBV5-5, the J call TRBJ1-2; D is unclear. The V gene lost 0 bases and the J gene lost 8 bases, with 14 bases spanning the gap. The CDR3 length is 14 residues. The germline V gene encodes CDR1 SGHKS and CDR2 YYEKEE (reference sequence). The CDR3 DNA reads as TGTGCCAGCAGCTTGGAACTCGTCGCGCGGGGCTACACCTTC. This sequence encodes CASSLELVARGYTF.

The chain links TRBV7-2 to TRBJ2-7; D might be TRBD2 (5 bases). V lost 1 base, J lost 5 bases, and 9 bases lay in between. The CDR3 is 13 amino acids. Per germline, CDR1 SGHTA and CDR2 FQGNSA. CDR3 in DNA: TGTGCCAGCAGCTTAGGAGGGTCCCACGAGCAGTACTTC. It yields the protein CASSLGGSHEQYF.

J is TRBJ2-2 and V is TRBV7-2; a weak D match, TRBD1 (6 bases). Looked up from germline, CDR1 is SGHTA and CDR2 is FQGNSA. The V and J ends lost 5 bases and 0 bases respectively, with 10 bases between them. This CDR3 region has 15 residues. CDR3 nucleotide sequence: TGTGCCAGCAGCCCCAGACAGGCGAACACCGGGGAGCTGTTTTTT. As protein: CASSPRQANTGELFF. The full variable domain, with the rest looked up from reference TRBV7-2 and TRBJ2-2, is GAGVSQSPSNKVTEKGKDVELRCDPISGHTALYWYRQSLGQGLEFLIYFQGNSAPDKSGLPSDRFSAERTGGSVSTLTIQRTQQEDSAVYLCASSPRQANTGELFFGEGSRLTVL.

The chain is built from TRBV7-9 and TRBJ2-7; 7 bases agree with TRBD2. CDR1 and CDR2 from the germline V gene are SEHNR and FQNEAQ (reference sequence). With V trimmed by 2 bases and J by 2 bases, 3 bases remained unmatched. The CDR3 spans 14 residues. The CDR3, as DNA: TGTGCCAGCAGCTTAAGCGGGACTACCTACGAGCAGTACTTC. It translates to CASSLSGTTYEQYF.

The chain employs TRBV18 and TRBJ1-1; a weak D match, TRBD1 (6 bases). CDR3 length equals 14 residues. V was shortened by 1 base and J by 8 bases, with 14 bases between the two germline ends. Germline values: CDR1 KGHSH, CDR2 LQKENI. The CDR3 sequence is CASSPLDSEGEAFF. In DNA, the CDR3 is TGTGCCAGCTCACCACTGGACAGCGAGGGCGAAGCTTTCTTT.

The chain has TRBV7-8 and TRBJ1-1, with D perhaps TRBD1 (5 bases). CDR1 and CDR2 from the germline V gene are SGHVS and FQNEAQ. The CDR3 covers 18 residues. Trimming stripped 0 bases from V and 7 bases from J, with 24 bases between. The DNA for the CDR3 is TGTGCCAGCAGCTTAGCAGTTCAGGGAAACTTAGCAATTCATGAAGCTTTCTTT. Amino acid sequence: CASSLAVQGNLAIHEAFF. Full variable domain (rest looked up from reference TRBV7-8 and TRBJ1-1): GAGVSQSPRYKVAKRGQDVALRCDPISGHVSLFWYQQALGQGPEFLTYFQNEAQLDKSGLPSDRFFAERPEGSVSTLKIQRTQQEDSAVYLCASSLAVQGNLAIHEAFFGQGTRLTVV.

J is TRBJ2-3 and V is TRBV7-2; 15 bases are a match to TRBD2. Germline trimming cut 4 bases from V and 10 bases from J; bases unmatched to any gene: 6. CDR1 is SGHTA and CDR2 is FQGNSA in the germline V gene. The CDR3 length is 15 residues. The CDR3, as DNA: TGTGCCAGCAGCTCAGGGGGACTAGCGGGAGGAGCGCAGTATTTT. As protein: CASSSGGLAGGAQYF.

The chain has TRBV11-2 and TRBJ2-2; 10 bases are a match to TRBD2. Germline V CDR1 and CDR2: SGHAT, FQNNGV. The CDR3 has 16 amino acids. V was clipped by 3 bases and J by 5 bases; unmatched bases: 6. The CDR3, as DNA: TGTGCCAGCAGCTTTGGAGCGGGGGGGCGGACCGGGGAGCTGTTTTTT. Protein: CASSFGAGGRTGELFF.

In DNA, the CDR3 is TGTGCCACCAGTGACCCCCCCACCTCGCCCGGGGGCTACACCTTC. As protein: CATSDPPTSPGGYTF. The chain recombines TRBV24-1 with TRBJ1-2, with no clear D. Germline V lookup: CDR1 KGHDR, CDR2 SFDVKD. The CDR3 runs to 15 residues. V was cut by 4 bases and J by 8 bases, with 19 bases left in between.

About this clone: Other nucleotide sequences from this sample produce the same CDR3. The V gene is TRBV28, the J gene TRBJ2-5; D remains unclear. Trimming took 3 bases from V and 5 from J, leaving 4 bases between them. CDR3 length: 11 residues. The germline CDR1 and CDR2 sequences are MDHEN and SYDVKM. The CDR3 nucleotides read TGTGCCAGCAGTTTGCGGGAGACCCAGTACTTC. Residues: CASSLRETQYF.

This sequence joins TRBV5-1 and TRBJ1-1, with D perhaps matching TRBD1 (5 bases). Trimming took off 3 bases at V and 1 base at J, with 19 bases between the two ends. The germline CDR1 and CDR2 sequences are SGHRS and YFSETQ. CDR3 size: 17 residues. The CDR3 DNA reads TGCGCCAGCAGCTGGGGCGGGGTACGAGTTACGAACACTGAAGCTTTCTTT. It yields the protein CASSWGGVRVTNTEAFF.